A single sample gave rise to the 11 T cell receptor beta chains below, sequenced in a study of T cells after yellow fever vaccination. TCRdb called the 5' RACE reads again in MiXCR, with one record for every CDR3 protein. Among 200,000 to 300,000 distinct CDR3 sequences listed, more than 3.5% were seen once. The sequenced sample was PBMCs, obtained 15 days after the yellow fever booster vaccination. All receptors come from a young man who received the YFV17D yellow fever vaccine.

This clonotype has ten or more counts. This rearrangement joins TRBV12-3 or TRBV12-4 to TRBJ1-6; possible D gene TRBD1, 6 bases. CDR3 length: 17 amino acids. Trimming left V 1 base short and J 2 bases short, with 12 bases between. For the CDR3, the DNA is TGTGCCAGCAGTTTAGTGGGGGGGCCTGCCTATAATTCACCCCTCCACTTT. Its protein is CASSLVGGPAYNSPLHF.

Many counts were recorded for this clonotype. The gene calls are TRBV28 and TRBJ1-2; TRBD1 matches at 9 bases. Germline CDR1 reads MDHEN; CDR2 reads SYDVKM. Germline trimming cut 4 bases from V and 5 bases from J; bases unmatched to any gene: 5. CDR3 length: 14 amino acids. The CDR3 DNA follows: TGTGCCAGCAGTTCCGGGACAGGGCCTTATGGCTACACCTTC. Its translation is CASSSGTGPYGYTF.

This clonotype was detected many times. DNA of the CDR3: TGTGCCAGCAGCTTAGGGTGGACAGGCTACGAGCAGTACTTC. It yields the protein CASSLGWTGYEQYF. The gene calls are TRBV7-2 and TRBJ2-7, with 7 bases lining up with TRBD1. V lost 1 base to trimming and J lost 3 bases; unmatched junction nucleotides: 3. CDR3 size: 14 residues. Germline CDR1 SGHTA, CDR2 FQGNSA.

This clonotype was detected ten times or more. Its ends do not fully match the called genes, so a read error is possible. V gene TRBV28 combines with J gene TRBJ1-1; a possible D gene is TRBD1 (5 bases). The CDR3 totals 14 residues. Germline V lookup: CDR1 MDHEN, CDR2 SYDVKM. In DNA form, the CDR3 reads TGTGCCAGCAGTTTATTAAACCTTGACAGAGGGTCGGTCTTT. Its translation: CASSLLNLDRGSVF.

This clonotype was seen at least ten times. The chain has TRBV28 and TRBJ2-7, with 9 bases aligning to TRBD2. The germline V gene encodes CDR1 MDHEN and CDR2 SYDVKM. This CDR3 spans 13 amino acids. The ends lost 6 bases at V and 2 bases at J; junction bases unmatched: 2. CDR3 coding DNA: TGTGCCAGCAGAGCGGGGGGCACCTACGAGCAGTACGTC. It encodes CASRAGGTYEQYV.

This clonotype has ten or more counts. The V call is TRBV4-1, the J call TRBJ2-1; 8 nucleotides match TRBD2. Trimming at V came to 0 bases and at J to 6 bases, leaving 10 bases not matched to a gene. The CDR3 totals 17 residues. Germline V CDR1 and CDR2: MGHRA, YSYEKL. CDR3 nucleotide sequence: TGCGCCAGCAGCCAAGATCCCCTCGGGGGGGCAGCCAATGAGCAGTTCTTC. Translated: CASSQDPLGGAANEQFF.

This clonotype was counted many times. The CDR3 DNA follows: TGTGCCAGCAGTAACCGTGGGAGGGGCACAGATACGCAGTATTTT. As protein: CASSNRGRGTDTQYF. The V call is TRBV6-6, the J call TRBJ2-3; 7 nucleotides agree with TRBD2. CDR3 length: 15 residues. Germline CDR1 is MNHNY and CDR2 is SVGAGI (reference sequence). V shed 5 bases, J shed 1 base, and the junction held 6 bases outside the gene matches.

This chain links TRBV7-9 with TRBJ2-6; weak D call: TRBD1 (5 bases). V lost 4 bases and J 4 bases, leaving 20 bases between the germline ends. CDR3 length: 18 residues. The germline V gene has CDR1 SEHNR and CDR2 FQNEAQ (reference sequence). The CDR3 region is CASSWLRQMKSGANVLTF. The DNA of the CDR3 is TGTGCCAGCAGCTGGTTGAGACAGATGAAATCGGGGGCCAACGTCCTGACTTTC.

The genes are TRBV5-6 and TRBJ2-7, with D maybe TRBD2 (6 bases). The V end was cut by 4 bases, the J end by 2 bases, with 10 bases between. CDR1 and CDR2 from the germline V gene are SGHDT and YYEEEE. This CDR3 is built from 13 residues. Here the CDR3 reads CASSPRGTYEQYV. DNA for the CDR3: TGTGCCAGCAGCCCCCGCGGGACCTACGAGCAGTACGTC.

This clonotype was observed at least ten times. The chain joins TRBV7-2 to TRBJ2-7, with 8 bases lining up with TRBD2. CDR3 length equals 14 residues. The ends lost 6 bases at V and 6 bases at J; junction bases unmatched: 10. Germline V gene sequence: CDR1 SGHTA, CDR2 FQGNSA. CDR3 sequence reads: CASSTVGAGGEQYF. The CDR3, as DNA: TGTGCCAGCAGTACCGTTGGTGCGGGGGGCGAGCAGTACTTC. The complete variable domain, with remaining parts taken from reference TRBV7-2 and TRBJ2-7, reads GAGVSQSPSNKVTEKGKDVELRCDPISGHTALYWYRQSLGQGLEFLIYFQGNSAPDKSGLPSDRFSAERTGGSVSTLTIQRTQQEDSAVYLCASSTVGAGGEQYFGPGTRLTVT.

This clonotype was found a few times. Relative to the germline gene, one junction end is altered; a read error may explain this. The chain recombines TRBV7-9 with TRBJ1-5; 11 bases agree with TRBD1. Germline values: CDR1 SEHNR, CDR2 FQNEAQ (reference sequence). The CDR3 sequence is 11 residues long. Here the CDR3 DNA reads TGTGCCAGCAGCGGGACAGGGGGTAAAAATTTT. This sequence encodes CASSGTGGKNF.